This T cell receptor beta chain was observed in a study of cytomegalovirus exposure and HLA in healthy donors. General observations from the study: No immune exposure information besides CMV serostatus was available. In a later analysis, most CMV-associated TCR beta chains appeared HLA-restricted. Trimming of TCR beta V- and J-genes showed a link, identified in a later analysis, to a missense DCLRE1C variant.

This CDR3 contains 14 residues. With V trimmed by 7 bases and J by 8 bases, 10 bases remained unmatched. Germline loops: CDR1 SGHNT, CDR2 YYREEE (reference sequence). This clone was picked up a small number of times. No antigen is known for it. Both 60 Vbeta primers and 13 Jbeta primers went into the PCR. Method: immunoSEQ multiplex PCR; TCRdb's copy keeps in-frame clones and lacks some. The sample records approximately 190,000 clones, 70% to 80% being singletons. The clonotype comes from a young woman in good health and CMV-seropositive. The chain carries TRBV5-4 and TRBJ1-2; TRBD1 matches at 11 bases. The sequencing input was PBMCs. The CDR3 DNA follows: TGTGCCAGCGGACAGGGGGCGCGGGAGGGCGGCTACACCTTC. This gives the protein CASGQGAREGGYTF.